This TCR beta chain was documented in a study of metastatic and nonmetastatic thyroid tumors. Patients were all untreated before their thyroid surgery. Trimming took off 5 bases at V and 6 bases at J, with 8 bases between the two ends. In germline, CDR1 is MNHGY, CDR2 SVAAGI. This CDR3 has 12 residues. TCRdb re-analyzed the PCR reads through MiXCR. The repertoire holds some 10,000 clones, with less than 30% as singletons. This receptor was taken from a female donor with papillary thyroid cancer or a benign thyroid nodule (not recorded which). Some clones in this sample may be carry-over from other donors' samples. The source material was tumor tissue. The chain carries TRBV6-9 and TRBJ1-5; D ambiguous. The CDR3 bases are TGTGCCAGCAGTCCCCTTTCTCAGCCCCAGCATTTT. Amino acids: CASSPLSQPQHF.